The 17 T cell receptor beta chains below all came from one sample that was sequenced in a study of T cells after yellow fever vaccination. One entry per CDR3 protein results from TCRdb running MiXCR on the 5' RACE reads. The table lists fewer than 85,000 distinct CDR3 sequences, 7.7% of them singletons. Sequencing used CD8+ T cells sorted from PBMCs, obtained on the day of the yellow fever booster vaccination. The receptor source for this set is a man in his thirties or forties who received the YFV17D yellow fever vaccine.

The CDR3 is CATTAGLAGANEQYF. The CDR3 bases are TGTGCCACCACGGCAGGACTAGCGGGAGCTAACGAGCAGTACTTC. This sequence joins TRBV7-2 and TRBJ2-7; 13 bases agree with TRBD2. Germline V gene lookup returns CDR1 SGHTA and CDR2 FQGNSA. This CDR3 has 15 amino acids. V was pared by 10 bases and J by 5 bases, with 11 bases of the junction left unmatched.

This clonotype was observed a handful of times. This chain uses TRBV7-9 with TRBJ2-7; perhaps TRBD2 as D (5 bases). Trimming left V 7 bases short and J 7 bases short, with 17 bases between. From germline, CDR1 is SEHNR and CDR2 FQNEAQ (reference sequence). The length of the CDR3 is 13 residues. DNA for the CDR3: TGTGCCAGCACCGAAGAGGGATCTATGGAGCAGTACTTC. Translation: CASTEEGSMEQYF.

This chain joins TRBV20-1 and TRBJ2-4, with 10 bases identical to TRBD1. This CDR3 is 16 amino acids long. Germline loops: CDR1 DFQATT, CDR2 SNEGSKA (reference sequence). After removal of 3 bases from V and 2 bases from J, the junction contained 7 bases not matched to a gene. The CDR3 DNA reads TGCAGTGCTAGCGGTGACAGGGGGCTTTCCAAAAACATTCAGTACTTC. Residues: CSASGDRGLSKNIQYF.

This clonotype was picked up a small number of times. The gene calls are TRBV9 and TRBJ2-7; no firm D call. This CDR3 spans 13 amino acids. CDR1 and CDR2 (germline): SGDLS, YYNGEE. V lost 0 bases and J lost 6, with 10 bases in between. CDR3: CASSVDDLGEQYF. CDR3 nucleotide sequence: TGTGCCAGCAGCGTAGATGATCTCGGCGAGCAGTACTTC. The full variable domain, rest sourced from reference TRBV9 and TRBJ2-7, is DSGVTQTPKHLITATGQRVTLRCSPRSGDLSVYWYQQSLDQGLQFLIQYYNGEERAKGNILERFSAQQFPDLHSELNLSSLELGDSALYFCASSVDDLGEQYFGPGTRLTVT.

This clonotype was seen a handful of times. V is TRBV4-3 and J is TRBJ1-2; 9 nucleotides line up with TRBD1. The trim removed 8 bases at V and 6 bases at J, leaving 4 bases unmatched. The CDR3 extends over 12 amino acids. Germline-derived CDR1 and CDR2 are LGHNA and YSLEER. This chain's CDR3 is CASGDRAHGYTF. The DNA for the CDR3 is TGCGCCAGCGGGGACAGGGCGCATGGCTACACCTTC.

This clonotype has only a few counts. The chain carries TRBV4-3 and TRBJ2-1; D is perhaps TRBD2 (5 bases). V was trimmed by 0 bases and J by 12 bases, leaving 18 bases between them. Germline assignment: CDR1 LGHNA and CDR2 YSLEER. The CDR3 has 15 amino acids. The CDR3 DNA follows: TGCGCCAGCAGCCAAGATCCGGGCCAAACTAGGGCGCAGTTCTTC. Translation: CASSQDPGQTRAQFF.

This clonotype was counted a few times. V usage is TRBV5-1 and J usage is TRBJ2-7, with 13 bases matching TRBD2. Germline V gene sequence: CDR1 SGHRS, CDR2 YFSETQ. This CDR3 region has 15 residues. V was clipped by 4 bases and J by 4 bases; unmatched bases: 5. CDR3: CASSGTSGTSYEQYF. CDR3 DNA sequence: TGCGCCAGCAGCGGGACTAGCGGGACCTCATACGAGCAGTACTTC.

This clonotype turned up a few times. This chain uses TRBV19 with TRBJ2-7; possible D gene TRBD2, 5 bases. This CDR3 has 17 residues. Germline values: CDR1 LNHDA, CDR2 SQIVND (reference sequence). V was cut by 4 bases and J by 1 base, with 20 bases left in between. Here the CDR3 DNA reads TGTGCCAGTAGTACCCGGACTGGTGGACGGGAATCCTACGAGCAGTACTTC. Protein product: CASSTRTGGRESYEQYF.

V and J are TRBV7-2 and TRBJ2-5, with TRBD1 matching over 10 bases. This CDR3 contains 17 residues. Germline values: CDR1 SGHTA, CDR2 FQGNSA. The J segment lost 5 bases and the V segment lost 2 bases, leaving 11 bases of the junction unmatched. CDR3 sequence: CASSLSARTGGMETQYF. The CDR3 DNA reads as TGTGCCAGCAGCTTATCGGCCAGGACAGGGGGGATGGAGACCCAGTACTTC.

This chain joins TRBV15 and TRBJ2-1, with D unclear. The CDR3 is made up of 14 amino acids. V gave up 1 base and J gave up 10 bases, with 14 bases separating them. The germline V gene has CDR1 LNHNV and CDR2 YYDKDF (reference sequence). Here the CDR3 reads CATSRVARRLEQFF. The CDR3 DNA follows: TGTGCCACCAGCAGAGTCGCTCGCCGACTCGAGCAGTTCTTC. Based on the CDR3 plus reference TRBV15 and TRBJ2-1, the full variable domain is DAMVIQNPRYQVTQFGKPVTLSCSQTLNHNVMYWYQQKSSQAPKLLFHYYDKDFNNEADTPDNFQSRRPNTSFCFLDIRSPGLGDTAMYLCATSRVARRLEQFFGPGTRLTVL.

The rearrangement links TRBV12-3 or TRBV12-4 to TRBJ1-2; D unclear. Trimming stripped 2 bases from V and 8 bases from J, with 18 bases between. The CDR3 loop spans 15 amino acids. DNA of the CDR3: TGTGCCAGCAGTTTAAGCCCGACGGAACATCGGGGCTACACCTTC. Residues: CASSLSPTEHRGYTF.

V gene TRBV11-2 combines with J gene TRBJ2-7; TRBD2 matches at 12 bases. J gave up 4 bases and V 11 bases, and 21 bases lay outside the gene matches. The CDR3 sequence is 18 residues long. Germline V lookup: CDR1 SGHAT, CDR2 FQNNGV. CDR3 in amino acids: CAFWGLTSGSLKQYEQYF. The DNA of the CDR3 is TGTGCCTTCTGGGGACTGACTAGCGGGAGCCTCAAGCAATACGAGCAGTACTTC.

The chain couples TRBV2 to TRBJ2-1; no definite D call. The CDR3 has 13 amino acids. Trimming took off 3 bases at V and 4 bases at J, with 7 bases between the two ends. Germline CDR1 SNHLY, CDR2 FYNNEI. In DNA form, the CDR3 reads TGTGCCAGCAGTGAGAGAGATTACAATGAGCAGTTCTTC. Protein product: CASSERDYNEQFF.

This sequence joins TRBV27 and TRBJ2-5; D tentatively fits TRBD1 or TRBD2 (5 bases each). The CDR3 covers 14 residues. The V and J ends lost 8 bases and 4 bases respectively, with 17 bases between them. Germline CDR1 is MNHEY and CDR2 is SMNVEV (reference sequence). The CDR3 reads CASAGSQVGETQYF. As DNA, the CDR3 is TGTGCCAGCGCAGGGAGCCAAGTGGGAGAGACCCAGTACTTC.

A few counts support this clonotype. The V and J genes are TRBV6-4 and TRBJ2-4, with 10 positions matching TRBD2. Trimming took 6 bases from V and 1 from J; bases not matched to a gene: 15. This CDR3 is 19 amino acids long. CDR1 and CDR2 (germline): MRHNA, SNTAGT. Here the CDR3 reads CASRPSGSRRQRAKNIQYF. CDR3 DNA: TGTGCCAGCAGACCTAGCGGGAGTCGCCGTCAGAGGGCCAAAAACATTCAGTACTTC.

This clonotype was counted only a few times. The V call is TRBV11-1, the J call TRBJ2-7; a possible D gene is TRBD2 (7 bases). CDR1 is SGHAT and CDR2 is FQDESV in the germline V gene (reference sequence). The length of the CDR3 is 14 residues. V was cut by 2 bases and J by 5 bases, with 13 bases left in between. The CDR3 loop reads CASSLYRGADEQYF. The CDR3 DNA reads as TGTGCCAGCAGCTTATATCGGGGGGCGGACGAGCAGTACTTC.

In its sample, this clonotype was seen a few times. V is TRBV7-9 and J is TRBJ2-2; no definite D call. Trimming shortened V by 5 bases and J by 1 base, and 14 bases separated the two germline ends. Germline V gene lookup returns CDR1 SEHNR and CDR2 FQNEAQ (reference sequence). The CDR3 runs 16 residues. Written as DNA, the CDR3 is TGTGCCAGCAGCCCCCGTTCGGGCGGGAACACCGGGGAGCTGTTTTTT. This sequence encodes CASSPRSGGNTGELFF.